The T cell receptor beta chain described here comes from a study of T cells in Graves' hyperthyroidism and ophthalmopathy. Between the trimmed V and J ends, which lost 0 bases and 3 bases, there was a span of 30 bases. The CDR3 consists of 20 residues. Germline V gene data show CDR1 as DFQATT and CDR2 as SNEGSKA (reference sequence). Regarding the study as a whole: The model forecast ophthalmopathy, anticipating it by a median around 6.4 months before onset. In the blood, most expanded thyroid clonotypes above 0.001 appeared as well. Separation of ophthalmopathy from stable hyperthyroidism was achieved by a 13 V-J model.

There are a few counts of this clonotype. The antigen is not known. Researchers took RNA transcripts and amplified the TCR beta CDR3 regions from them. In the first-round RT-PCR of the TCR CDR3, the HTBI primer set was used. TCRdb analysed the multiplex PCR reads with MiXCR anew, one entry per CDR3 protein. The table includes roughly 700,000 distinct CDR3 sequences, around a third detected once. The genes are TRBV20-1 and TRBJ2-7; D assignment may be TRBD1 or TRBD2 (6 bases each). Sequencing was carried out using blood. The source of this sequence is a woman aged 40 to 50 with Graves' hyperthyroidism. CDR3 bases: TGCAGTGCTAGAGATGTCCAGTTGGGGGGCCCACGAAGACCATACTACGAGCAGTACTTC. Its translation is CSARDVQLGGPRRPYYEQYF.